Below are 3 T cell receptor beta chains sequenced from a single sample in a study of glioma-infiltrating T cells after dendritic cell vaccination. Measured with immunoSEQ multiplex PCR; TCRdb has only the in-frame clones, and not every one. The data show about 30,000 clones, 90% seen once. The sequencing here drew on blood, taken before dendritic cell vaccination. The receptors originated from a human donor with glioblastoma.

The rearrangement joins TRBV9 to TRBJ2-7, with TRBD1 matching over 10 bases. This CDR3 comprises 14 residues. V lost 6 bases, J lost 3 bases, and 6 bases stayed unmatched. The V gene's germline CDR1 is SGDLS and CDR2 YYNGEE. The CDR3: CASNRQGADYEQYF. The CDR3 coding sequence is TGTGCCAGCAATCGACAGGGGGCGGACTACGAGCAGTACTTC.

This clone turned up a few times. The chain employs TRBV11-3 and TRBJ2-3, with a possible D match to TRBD1 (6 bases). From germline, CDR1 is SGHNT and CDR2 YENEEA. The CDR3 is made up of 14 amino acids. Trimming cost V 2 bases and J 6 bases, with 12 bases left between them. CDR3 bases: TGTGCCAGCAGCTTACAGGGGAGTGGGGATACGCAGTATTTT. Translating it yields CASSLQGSGDTQYF.

The chain recombines TRBV5-1 with TRBJ1-2; D unclear. The CDR3 runs 13 residues. V gave up 1 base and J gave up 4 bases, with 8 bases separating them. Per germline, CDR1 SGHRS and CDR2 YFSETQ. In nucleotides, the CDR3 is TGCGCCAGCAGCTTGCGGGAAACCTATGGCTACACCTTC. Amino acids: CASSLRETYGYTF.